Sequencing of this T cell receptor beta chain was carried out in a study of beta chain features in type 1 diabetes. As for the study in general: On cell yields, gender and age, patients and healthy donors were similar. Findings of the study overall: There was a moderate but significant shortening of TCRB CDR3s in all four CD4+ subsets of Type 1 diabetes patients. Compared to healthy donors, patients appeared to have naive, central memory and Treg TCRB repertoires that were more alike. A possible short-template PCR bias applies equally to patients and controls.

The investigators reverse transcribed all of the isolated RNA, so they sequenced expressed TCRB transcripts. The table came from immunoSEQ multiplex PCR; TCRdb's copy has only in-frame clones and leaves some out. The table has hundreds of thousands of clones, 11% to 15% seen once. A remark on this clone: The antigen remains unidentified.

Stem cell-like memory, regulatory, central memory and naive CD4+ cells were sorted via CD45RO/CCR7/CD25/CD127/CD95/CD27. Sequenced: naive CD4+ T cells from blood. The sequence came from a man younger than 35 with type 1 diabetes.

The CDR3, as DNA: TGTGCCAGCAGCCACCTGACGACAGGCTTACAAGAGACCCAGTACTTC. This gives the protein CASSHLTTGLQETQYF. The chain is built from TRBV27 and TRBJ2-5; tentative D call: TRBD1 (6 bases). Trimming shortened V by 6 bases and J by 2 bases, and 19 bases separated the two germline ends. This CDR3 spans 16 amino acids. Per germline, CDR1 MNHEY and CDR2 SMNVEV (reference sequence).